This TCR beta chain came from a study of Graves' ophthalmopathy and Graves' hyperthyroidism. In the study overall: The blood sample was drawn at first diagnosis and before any treatment.

This clonotype has just a few counts. Its specificity is not known. TCR beta CDR3 regions were amplified from RNA transcripts. HTBI-primed first-round RT-PCR preceded second-round multiplex PCR. TCRdb independently ran MiXCR on the multiplex PCR reads; one entry per CDR3 protein. The sample holds a few hundred thousand distinct CDR3 sequences, about 18% seen once. Study results and caveats: Cross-validated, the 13-signature model showed 87.88%/81.08% sensitivity/specificity, and 80%/75% in the test set.

The specimen was peripheral blood. This TCR came from an adult woman with stable Graves' hyperthyroidism.

CDR3 in DNA: TGTGCCAGCTCAGGTTACGGACTCCCGGCAGGGTCTGAAGCTTTCTTT. As protein: CASSGYGLPAGSEAFF. V gene TRBV18 combines with J gene TRBJ1-1, with a weak D call TRBD1 (5 bases). The CDR3 extends over 16 amino acids. Germline assignment: CDR1 KGHSH and CDR2 LQKENI. Trimming removed 5 bases from V and 6 bases from J, with 22 bases in between.